These 15 T cell receptor beta chains came from one sample sequenced in a study of T cells in localized non-small cell lung cancer. Profiling relied on immunoSEQ multiplex PCR, and the TCRdb table lists in-frame clones only, not all of them. This table has roughly 30,000 clones, approximately 91% appearing once. Sequenced here: peripheral blood mononuclear cells, sampled before any cancer treatment. These receptors were taken from a woman aged 40-70 years with stage III lung adenocarcinoma.

The rearrangement uses TRBV9 and TRBJ1-1; TRBD1 agrees at 8 bases. The CDR3 spans 15 residues. CDR1 is SGDLS, CDR2 YYNGEE, per germline. The V segment lost 1 base and the J segment 7 bases; nucleotides outside the gene matches: 9. CDR3 DNA sequence: TGTGCCAGCAGCGTAAACGGACAGGGAGGCTATGAAGCTTTCTTT. Protein product: CASSVNGQGGYEAFF.

The CDR3 here is CASSLVPVYSTDTQYF. The CDR3 region has the DNA TGTGCCAGCAGCTTAGTCCCAGTTTATAGCACAGATACGCAGTATTTT. V is TRBV7-9 and J is TRBJ2-3; D uncertain. V lost 1 base to trimming and J lost 0 bases, with 11 bases between them. This CDR3 contains 16 residues. Germline-derived CDR1 and CDR2 are SEHNR and FQNEAQ (reference sequence).

The chain employs TRBV6-1 and TRBJ2-4; 7 nucleotides match TRBD1. Germline V lookup: CDR1 MNHNS, CDR2 SASEGT. The CDR3 runs to 15 residues. The J segment lost 8 bases and the V segment lost 5 bases, leaving 12 bases of the junction unmatched. For the CDR3, the DNA is TGTGCCAGCAGTCCATTCCTACAGGGGCGGCACATTCAGTACTTC. This encodes CASSPFLQGRHIQYF.

This sequence joins TRBV11-2 and TRBJ2-7, with D maybe TRBD2 (6 bases). CDR3 length: 14 residues. Germline loops: CDR1 SGHAT, CDR2 FQNNGV. V lost 4 bases, J lost 5 bases, and 15 bases lay in between. CDR3 DNA: TGTGCCAGCAGCTCGAATCCTAGCGATGACGAGCAGTACTTC. Translating gives CASSSNPSDDEQYF.

As DNA, the CDR3 is TGTGCCAGCTCAAGTGGACAGATGGGGGAAAAACTGTTTTTT. It is translated as CASSSGQMGEKLFF. This chain links TRBV28 with TRBJ1-4; TRBD1 might be the D (6 bases). Germline values: CDR1 MDHEN, CDR2 SYDVKM. The CDR3 has 14 amino acids. Trimming pared 8 bases from V and 8 bases from J, leaving 18 bases between.

CDR3 in amino acids: CASSFPGGTEAFF. As DNA, the CDR3 is TGTGCCAGCAGCTTCCCGGGGGGGACTGAAGCTTTCTTT. The V and J genes are TRBV7-2 and TRBJ1-1; perhaps TRBD1 as D (5 bases). Trimming pared 3 bases from V and 5 bases from J, leaving 10 bases between. The CDR3 length is 13 residues. The germline V gene has CDR1 SGHTA and CDR2 FQGNSA.

This chain joins TRBV29-1 and TRBJ2-5; D is unclear. Germline V lookup: CDR1 SQVTM, CDR2 ANQGSEA. V was trimmed by 2 bases and J by 5 bases, leaving 15 bases between them. The CDR3 runs to 14 residues. The CDR3 DNA follows: TGCAGCGTTGAAACAGCTAACCAAGGGGAGACCCAGTACTTC. This translates into CSVETANQGETQYF.

The chain recombines TRBV2 with TRBJ2-5, with D hard to call. Looked up from germline, CDR1 is SNHLY and CDR2 is FYNNEI. The V end was cut by 1 base, the J end by 6 bases, with 0 bases between. The CDR3 sequence is 10 residues long. The DNA for the CDR3 is TGTGCCAGCAGTGAAGAGACCCAGTACTTC. The encoded protein is CASSEETQYF.

V and J are TRBV5-1 and TRBJ1-2; a weak D match, TRBD1 (6 bases). Germline V gives CDR1 SGHRS, CDR2 YFSETQ. V lost 4 bases and J lost 4, with 20 bases in between. The CDR3 consists of 16 residues. The CDR3 DNA sequence: TGCGCCAGCAGCCCGGGACACGATGGGGCGGGCTATGGCTACACCTTC. It translates to CASSPGHDGAGYGYTF.

This sequence joins TRBV23-1 and TRBJ2-3, with 12 bases matching TRBD1. TRBV23-1 belongs to the ORF category, with a function that is uncertain. With V trimmed by 4 bases and J by 0 bases, 11 bases remained unmatched. The CDR3 spans 19 residues. In nucleotides, the CDR3 is TGCGCCAGCAGTCGAAGCTTTGGGACAGGGGGCAAGAGCACAGATACGCAGTATTTT. It yields the protein CASSRSFGTGGKSTDTQYF.

The gene calls are TRBV5-1 and TRBJ2-3; possible D gene TRBD1, 6 bases. This CDR3 comprises 15 residues. Germline V gives CDR1 SGHRS, CDR2 YFSETQ. Trimming stripped 0 bases from V and 6 bases from J, with 14 bases between. The CDR3 loop is CASSLGGAGQDTQYF. As DNA, the CDR3 is TGCGCCAGCAGCTTGGGTGGCGCCGGACAGGATACGCAGTATTTT.

V gene TRBV19 combines with J gene TRBJ1-5; TRBD1 might be the D (5 bases). Germline loops: CDR1 LNHDA, CDR2 SQIVND (reference sequence). V shed 5 bases and J shed 0 bases, with 11 bases lying between them. CDR3 length equals 15 residues. DNA of the CDR3: TGTGCCAGTAGTTGGGGGAGTTATAGCAATCAGCCCCAGCATTTT. Its protein product is CASSWGSYSNQPQHF.

The chain combines TRBV30 with TRBJ1-2, with D perhaps matching TRBD1 (5 bases). Germline CDR1 is GTSNPN and CDR2 is SVGIG (reference sequence). This CDR3 has 12 amino acids. Trimming removed 0 bases from V and 8 bases from J, with 10 bases in between. This CDR3 reads CAWSVAGGGYTF. DNA of the CDR3: TGTGCCTGGAGTGTCGCGGGGGGAGGCTACACCTTC.

The gene calls are TRBV28 and TRBJ1-2; D is unclear. V was pared by 6 bases and J by 7 bases, with 9 bases between. Germline lookup yields CDR1 MDHEN and CDR2 SYDVKM. This CDR3 is 11 amino acids long. Here the CDR3 reads CASSMAVGYTF. The CDR3 DNA follows: TGTGCCAGCAGCATGGCCGTTGGCTACACCTTC.

V and J are TRBV5-1 and TRBJ1-3, with 7 bases identical to TRBD1. The V gene's germline CDR1 is SGHRS and CDR2 YFSETQ. The CDR3 consists of 14 residues. The ends lost 3 bases at V and 7 bases at J; junction bases unmatched: 7. The DNA of the CDR3 is TGCGCCAGCAGCTCTACCGGGACAGAGAACACCATATATTTT. Its translation is CASSSTGTENTIYF.